The 29 T cell receptor beta chains in this list originate from one sample, sequenced in a study of OX40 agonist ivuxolimab in advanced cancers. The assay was immunoSEQ multiplex PCR, and TCRdb's table has in-frame clones only and misses some. The sample has around 94,000 clones; roughly 90% are singletons. Sequenced material: CD4+ or CD8+ T cells sorted from blood, taken in a trial of the OX40 agonist ivuxolimab. Receptor source: an adult with an advanced solid tumor such as melanoma, head and neck, liver or kidney cancer.

This clone appeared a single time. V and J are TRBV2 and TRBJ2-1; D remains unclear. Germline lookup yields CDR1 SNHLY and CDR2 FYNNEI. The CDR3 extends over 15 amino acids. V shed 2 bases and J shed 2 bases, with 10 bases lying between them. The CDR3 here is CASSEPAGPYNEQFF. The CDR3 coding sequence is TGTGCCAGCAGTGAACCTGCCGGACCCTACAATGAGCAGTTCTTC.

The chain has TRBV11-2 and TRBJ2-2; 7 nucleotides agree with TRBD1. J lost 5 bases, V lost 5 bases, and 8 bases had no gene match. The CDR3 spans 15 residues. Germline CDR1 SGHAT, CDR2 FQNNGV. The CDR3 DNA sequence: TGTGCCAGCAGCACCTCCGGGACAGAAACCGGGGAGCTGTTTTTT. Translation gives CASSTSGTETGELFF.

This chain connects TRBV5-4 to TRBJ2-2; unclear D gene. Germline CDR1 reads SGHNT; CDR2 reads YYREEE (reference sequence). This CDR3 has 20 amino acids. V lost 0 bases, J lost 1 base, and 22 bases lay in between. The CDR3 loop is CASSLDGRPLTLRNTGELFF. CDR3 nucleotide sequence: TGTGCCAGCAGCTTGGATGGCAGGCCCCTAACCCTCAGGAACACCGGGGAGCTGTTTTTT.

V gene TRBV10-3 combines with J gene TRBJ2-7; D is possibly TRBD2 (5 bases). The CDR3 has 11 residues. Germline CDR1 and CDR2: ENHRY and SYGVKD. V dropped 6 bases and J dropped 2 bases, with 5 bases sitting between them. CDR3 in amino acids: CAIRGAYEQYF. As DNA, the CDR3 is TGTGCCATCAGGGGAGCCTACGAGCAGTACTTC.

The chain links TRBV7-9 to TRBJ2-5; 9 bases match TRBD1. V gave up 4 bases and J gave up 4 bases; unmatched junction bases: 7. The CDR3 totals 15 residues. Germline lookup yields CDR1 SEHNR and CDR2 FQNEAQ (reference sequence). The CDR3 loop is CASSYTGGTRETQYF. In DNA, the CDR3 is TGTGCCAGCAGCTACACAGGGGGCACTAGAGAGACCCAGTACTTC.

The V gene is TRBV7-9, the J gene TRBJ1-5; D is possibly TRBD1 (5 bases). From germline, CDR1 is SEHNR and CDR2 FQNEAQ (reference sequence). V lost 4 bases, J lost 6 bases, and 13 bases lay in between. The CDR3 has 14 residues. The CDR3 sequence is CASSSPGPGQPQHF. The CDR3 nucleotides are TGTGCCAGCAGCTCACCGGGGCCTGGTCAGCCCCAGCATTTT.

This clone was counted once. The chain employs TRBV6-1 and TRBJ1-4; D remains ambiguous. CDR3 length: 11 residues. CDR1 and CDR2 from the germline V gene are MNHNS and SASEGT. Trimming shortened V by 6 bases and J by 5 bases, and 4 bases separated the two germline ends. CDR3 residues: CASSRNEKLFF. CDR3 nucleotide sequence: TGTGCCAGCAGCAGAAATGAAAAACTGTTTTTT.

V and J are TRBV5-1 and TRBJ2-7; D is unclear. Germline V gives CDR1 SGHRS, CDR2 YFSETQ. CDR3 length: 14 residues. V lost 4 bases and J 3 bases, leaving 14 bases between the germline ends. The CDR3 loop is CASSLEEFLYEQYF. In nucleotides, the CDR3 is TGCGCCAGCAGCCTTGAGGAATTTCTCTACGAGCAGTACTTC.

The chain has TRBV29-1 and TRBJ2-1, with 10 positions matching TRBD2. Germline values: CDR1 SQVTM, CDR2 ANQGSEA. The CDR3 contains 14 residues. V gave up 5 bases and J gave up 0 bases; unmatched junction bases: 1. CDR3 sequence reads: CSVLAGGSYNEQFF. The DNA for the CDR3 is TGCAGCGTTTTAGCGGGAGGCTCCTACAATGAGCAGTTCTTC.

In DNA, the CDR3 is TGTGCCAGCAGCGCGGGAGAGGGTTACTACGAGCAGTACTTC. Translating it yields CASSAGEGYYEQYF. The chain has TRBV7-9 and TRBJ2-7, with TRBD2 matching over 7 bases. The length of the CDR3 is 14 residues. Germline CDR1 and CDR2: SEHNR and FQNEAQ (reference sequence). V was clipped by 5 bases and J by 3 bases; unmatched bases: 7.

This chain joins TRBV27 and TRBJ1-6; maybe TRBD1 (6 bases). There are 20 residues in the CDR3. Germline V gene data show CDR1 as MNHEY and CDR2 as SMNVEV (reference sequence). V was shortened by 2 bases and J by 0 bases, with 20 bases between the two germline ends. CDR3 sequence (DNA): TGTGCCAGCAGTTTACAACCCGGACAGACGGAGTTCTCCTATAATTCACCCCTCCACTTT. Amino acid sequence: CASSLQPGQTEFSYNSPLHF.

The gene calls are TRBV6-5 and TRBJ2-7; D is undetermined. CDR3 length equals 16 residues. CDR1 and CDR2 from the germline V gene are MNHEY and SVGAGI. Trimming removed 2 bases at V and 7 bases at J, with 21 bases between. Here the CDR3 DNA reads TGTGCCAGCAGTTACCACACTCCCTCTCGTCTTTGGGAGCAGTACTTC. It codes for CASSYHTPSRLWEQYF.

The gene calls are TRBV27 and TRBJ2-3; the D is unclear. Per germline, CDR1 MNHEY and CDR2 SMNVEV (reference sequence). The CDR3 has 13 amino acids. V shed 2 bases and J shed 1 base, with 4 bases lying between them. This chain's CDR3 is CASSLLGTDTQYF. DNA of the CDR3: TGTGCCAGCAGTTTACTCGGCACAGATACGCAGTATTTT.

J is TRBJ2-1 and V is TRBV13; D is unresolved. Trimming removed 1 base at V and 5 bases at J, with 12 bases between. CDR1 is PRHDT and CDR2 is FYEKMQ in the germline V gene (reference sequence). The CDR3 consists of 15 residues. CDR3 in amino acids: CASSLVGLGDNEQFF. DNA of the CDR3: TGTGCCAGCAGCTTAGTAGGGTTGGGCGACAATGAGCAGTTCTTC.

V usage is TRBV5-4 and J usage is TRBJ2-2; TRBD1 might be the D (7 bases). The CDR3 has 17 residues. V was cut by 4 bases and J by 6 bases, with 22 bases left in between. Germline V gene lookup returns CDR1 SGHNT and CDR2 YYREEE (reference sequence). The CDR3, as DNA: TGTGCCAGCAGCCCCCCAGGGGGGCAGGGAAGGTCCGGGGAGCTGTTTTTT. Protein product: CASSPPGGQGRSGELFF. The variable domain in full, with the rest retrieved from reference TRBV5-4 and TRBJ2-2, is ETGVTQSPTHLIKTRGQQVTLRCSSQSGHNTVSWYQQALGQGPQFIFQYYREEENGRGNFPPRFSGLQFPNYSSELNVNALELDDSALYLCASSPPGGQGRSGELFFGEGSRLTVL.

In the case of this clone: One junction end does not reproduce the germline sequence, and a read error may be involved. The chain couples TRBV6-1 to TRBJ2-7; D gene unclear. The CDR3 is made up of 11 amino acids. In germline, CDR1 is MNHNS, CDR2 SASEGT. The CDR3 DNA is TGCGCCAGCAGTCAAAGCCACGAGCAGTACTTC. This codes for CASSQSHEQYF.

V gene TRBV5-6 combines with J gene TRBJ1-4; no firm D call. CDR1 and CDR2 from the germline V gene are SGHDT and YYEEEE. The CDR3 has 15 residues. Deletions cut 0 bases from V and 0 bases from J, with 6 bases between. CDR3 loop: CASSLVLTTNEKLFF. In nucleotides, the CDR3 is TGTGCCAGCAGCTTGGTTTTGACAACTAATGAAAAACTGTTTTTT.

This clone was seen a single time. The chain joins TRBV7-9 to TRBJ2-7; D uncertain. V gave up 5 bases and J gave up 7 bases, with 9 bases separating them. Germline V gene data show CDR1 as SEHNR and CDR2 as FQNEAQ (reference sequence). This CDR3 region has 11 residues. CDR3 DNA: TGTGCCAGCAGCGGCCTAAGAGAGCAGTACTTC. It specifies CASSGLREQYF.

The rearrangement joins TRBV6-1 to TRBJ1-1; D not resolved. The CDR3 length is 12 residues. V dropped 6 bases and J dropped 0 bases, with 5 bases sitting between them. Looked up from germline, CDR1 is MNHNS and CDR2 is SASEGT. This chain's CDR3 is CASSGLNTEAFF. DNA for the CDR3: TGTGCCAGCAGCGGACTGAACACTGAAGCTTTCTTT.

The rearrangement links TRBV7-9 to TRBJ2-2; 13 bases map to TRBD2. V trimming: 5 bases; J trimming: 4 bases; junction bases outside the gene matches: 7. CDR1 is SEHNR, CDR2 FQNEAQ, per germline (reference sequence). The CDR3 has 17 amino acids. CDR3 sequence: CASSRGLAGDATGELFF. Written as DNA, the CDR3 is TGTGCCAGCAGCCGAGGACTAGCGGGAGATGCCACCGGGGAGCTGTTTTTT.

The chain is built from TRBV5-6 and TRBJ2-7; D possibly corresponds to TRBD2 (6 bases). The V gene lost 0 bases and the J gene lost 2 bases, with 12 bases spanning the gap. Germline V CDR1 and CDR2: SGHDT, YYEEEE. This CDR3 region has 15 residues. The CDR3 coding sequence is TGTGCCAGCAGCTTGGCCTGGGGGGAGGCCTACGAGCAGTACTTC. Residues: CASSLAWGEAYEQYF.

This clone was picked up a small number of times. This chain connects TRBV9 to TRBJ1-6; D unclear. The V gene lost 0 bases and the J gene lost 7 bases, with 8 bases spanning the gap. The CDR3 runs 14 residues. Germline V gene sequence: CDR1 SGDLS, CDR2 YYNGEE. CDR3 nucleotide sequence: TGTGCCAGCAGCGTAGCAACAGCGAATTCACCCCTCCACTTT. It encodes CASSVATANSPLHF.

V gene TRBV29-1 combines with J gene TRBJ2-7; 8 bases map to TRBD1. J was trimmed by 2 bases and V by 4 bases; bases with no gene match: 1. The CDR3 runs 12 residues. CDR1 and CDR2 from the germline V gene are SQVTM and ANQGSEA. The CDR3 DNA follows: TGCAGCGTTGTGACAGGGGCCTACGAGCAGTACTTC. The encoded protein is CSVVTGAYEQYF.

The chain carries TRBV27 and TRBJ2-6, with TRBD2 as a possible D gene (5 bases). The germline V and J ends were trimmed by 6 bases and 0 bases, with 15 bases remaining between them. Germline CDR1 MNHEY, CDR2 SMNVEV (reference sequence). The CDR3 sequence is 17 residues long. CDR3 residues: CASSGVRGYSGANVLTF. The CDR3 region has the DNA TGTGCCAGCAGCGGAGTCCGGGGTTACTCTGGGGCCAACGTCCTGACTTTC.

This chain uses TRBV19 with TRBJ1-4, with TRBD1 as a possible D gene (6 bases). Per germline, CDR1 LNHDA and CDR2 SQIVND (reference sequence). Trimming pared 6 bases from V and 4 bases from J, leaving 9 bases between. The CDR3 has 13 residues. In nucleotides, the CDR3 is TGTGCCAGTAGGACCAGGGGTAATGAAAAACTGTTTTTT. Residues: CASRTRGNEKLFF.

The chain joins TRBV28 to TRBJ2-7; 9 nucleotides match TRBD2. CDR3 length: 17 residues. Germline V lookup: CDR1 MDHEN, CDR2 SYDVKM. Trimming took 5 bases from V and 2 from J; bases not matched to a gene: 13. DNA of the CDR3: TGTGCCAGCAGTCCTATAGAGATCCGCGGGAGGGCCTACGAGCAGTACTTC. It is translated as CASSPIEIRGRAYEQYF. Combining the CDR3 with reference TRBV28 and TRBJ2-7 gives the whole variable domain DVKVTQSSRYLVKRTGEKVFLECVQDMDHENMFWYRQDPGLGLRLIYFSYDVKMKEKGDIPEGYSVSREKKERFSLILESASTNQTSMYLCASSPIEIRGRAYEQYFGPGTRLTVT.

This sequence joins TRBV19 and TRBJ2-1, with 10 bases identical to TRBD1. CDR3 length: 15 residues. With V trimmed by 3 bases and J by 7 bases, 6 bases remained unmatched. From germline, CDR1 is LNHDA and CDR2 SQIVND (reference sequence). CDR3 nucleotides: TGTGCCAGTAGTATCCAGGGACAGGGGTTGAATGAGCAGTTCTTC. It is translated as CASSIQGQGLNEQFF.

CDR3 in DNA: TGTGCCAGTAGTCGCGGGGGTAGCGGCACAGATACGCAGTATTTT. Translating gives CASSRGGSGTDTQYF. The chain couples TRBV19 to TRBJ2-3; the match to TRBD2 covers 7 bases. Trimming cost V 5 bases and J 1 base; bases outside gene matches: 6. Germline lookup yields CDR1 LNHDA and CDR2 SQIVND (reference sequence). The CDR3 has 15 residues.

The chain carries TRBV30 and TRBJ1-1; no firm D call. The V and J ends lost 2 bases and 1 base respectively, with 5 bases between them. CDR3 length equals 12 residues. In germline, CDR1 is GTSNPN, CDR2 SVGIG (reference sequence). CDR3 nucleotides: TGTGCCTGGAGTTTGGGGAACACTGAAGCTTTCTTT. Translated: CAWSLGNTEAFF.